The next 28 T cell receptor beta chains were all read from a single sample in a study of radiotherapy plus CTLA-4 blockade in lung cancer. Profiling relied on immunoSEQ multiplex PCR, and the TCRdb table lists in-frame clones only, not all of them. The sample has 78,000 or so clones, around 86% seen once. Material: peripheral blood, obtained from a patient treated with radiotherapy plus ipilimumab. These receptors all come from a human donor with non-small cell lung cancer who had stable disease on radiotherapy plus ipilimumab.

In this sample, this clone turned up once. The chain has TRBV10-1 and TRBJ1-1, with a possible D match to TRBD1 (5 bases). Germline assignment: CDR1 WNHNN and CDR2 SYGVQD (reference sequence). The CDR3 length is 13 residues. Trimming left V 6 bases short and J 11 bases short, with 19 bases between. Here the CDR3 DNA reads TGCGCCAGCAGCGAGCTCAGGGCGACGGTCGCTTTCTTT. It is translated as CASSELRATVAFF.

This chain links TRBV5-1 with TRBJ2-1; D not certain. Germline V lookup: CDR1 SGHRS, CDR2 YFSETQ. V lost 1 base, J lost 2 bases, and 10 bases lay in between. The CDR3 sequence is 15 residues long. As DNA, the CDR3 is TGCGCCAGCAGCTTGATGTCCTCGACCTACAATGAGCAGTTCTTC. Translation gives CASSLMSSTYNEQFF.

This chain connects TRBV9 to TRBJ1-4; D may be TRBD1 (6 bases). This CDR3 is built from 15 residues. Germline values: CDR1 SGDLS, CDR2 YYNGEE. V lost 5 bases to trimming and J lost 8 bases, with 19 bases between them. The CDR3 DNA sequence: TGTGCCAGCAGTGAAGCATCAGGGAGGGGGGAAAAACTGTTTTTT. Residues: CASSEASGRGEKLFF. Full variable domain (remainder filled in from reference TRBV9 and TRBJ1-4): DSGVTQTPKHLITATGQRVTLRCSPRSGDLSVYWYQQSLDQGLQFLIQYYNGEERAKGNILERFSAQQFPDLHSELNLSSLELGDSALYFCASSEASGRGEKLFFGSGTQLSVL.

This clone was observed a few times. This chain joins TRBV6-5 and TRBJ2-7; 9 positions agree with TRBD2. This CDR3 is 15 amino acids long. V shed 2 bases, J shed 3 bases, and the junction held 5 bases outside the gene matches. Germline V gene data show CDR1 as MNHEY and CDR2 as SVGAGI. In DNA form, the CDR3 reads TGTGCCAGCAGTTACCGCGGGGGGGCCCTCTACGAGCAGTACTTC. It yields the protein CASSYRGGALYEQYF.

This clone has more than one count but fewer than ten. This chain links TRBV7-2 with TRBJ2-1; 8 bases agree with TRBD2. V dropped 4 bases and J dropped 7; count of bases not matched to a gene: 12. The CDR3 has 16 amino acids. Germline V gene sequence: CDR1 SGHTA, CDR2 FQGNSA. The CDR3 DNA reads as TGTGCCAGCAGCTCACCCGCGGGGGGCCCGGGGAATGAGCAGTTCTTC. Amino acids: CASSSPAGGPGNEQFF.

The rearrangement links TRBV19 to TRBJ1-1, with a possible D match to TRBD1 (5 bases). V gave up 3 bases and J gave up 1 base, with 15 bases separating them. The V gene's germline CDR1 is LNHDA and CDR2 SQIVND (reference sequence). The CDR3 has 16 amino acids. CDR3 sequence: CASSITGGGGNTEAFF. The CDR3 region has the DNA TGTGCCAGTAGTATTACGGGGGGTGGAGGGAACACTGAAGCTTTCTTT.

The chain is built from TRBV6-5 and TRBJ1-1; D is uncertain. Germline CDR1 MNHEY, CDR2 SVGAGI. V was pared by 5 bases and J by 0 bases, with 13 bases between. CDR3 length equals 15 residues. CDR3 DNA sequence: TGTGCCAGCAGTCCCCGGGGAACCATGAACACTGAAGCTTTCTTT. Encoded protein: CASSPRGTMNTEAFF.

The rearrangement uses TRBV28 and TRBJ1-6; no reliable D call. In germline, CDR1 is MDHEN, CDR2 SYDVKM. V dropped 7 bases and J dropped 5 bases, with 15 bases sitting between them. The CDR3 contains 15 residues. The CDR3 loop is CASNLGRMHNSPLHF. DNA of the CDR3: TGTGCCAGCAACCTCGGCAGGATGCATAATTCACCCCTCCACTTT.

The rearrangement uses TRBV9 and TRBJ1-1; TRBD1 agrees at 9 bases. The CDR3 is 15 amino acids. The germline V gene encodes CDR1 SGDLS and CDR2 YYNGEE. The ends lost 2 bases at V and 5 bases at J; junction bases unmatched: 7. The CDR3 nucleotides read TGTGCCAGCAGCGTTGCACAGGGGGCGGGGACTGAAGCTTTCTTT. Amino acids: CASSVAQGAGTEAFF.

The chain recombines TRBV5-1 with TRBJ2-1; 9 bases are shared with TRBD2. J lost 4 bases, V lost 5 bases, and 4 bases had no gene match. This CDR3 has 14 amino acids. Germline lookup yields CDR1 SGHRS and CDR2 YFSETQ. CDR3 protein: CASRPTSGYNEQFF. The CDR3 DNA reads as TGCGCCAGCAGGCCGACTAGCGGTTACAATGAGCAGTTCTTC.

V and J are TRBV7-9 and TRBJ2-1; D is ambiguous. Looked up from germline, CDR1 is SEHNR and CDR2 is FQNEAQ (reference sequence). V was trimmed by 0 bases and J by 9 bases, leaving 15 bases between them. The CDR3 extends over 15 amino acids. This CDR3 is CASSLASLMTGEQFF. The CDR3 DNA follows: TGTGCCAGCAGCTTAGCCTCCTTAATGACGGGTGAGCAGTTCTTC.

The chain is built from TRBV5-1 and TRBJ2-5; 10 positions match TRBD1. CDR1 is SGHRS and CDR2 is YFSETQ in the germline V gene. CDR3 length equals 17 residues. Trimming at V came to 4 bases and at J to 1 base, leaving 10 bases not matched to a gene. CDR3 in amino acids: CASSPRAGTGAQETQYF. In DNA, the CDR3 is TGCGCCAGCAGCCCCCGGGCGGGGACAGGGGCCCAAGAGACCCAGTACTTC. Using reference TRBV5-1 and TRBJ2-5 for the parts outside the CDR3, the full variable domain is KAGVTQTPRYLIKTRGQQVTLSCSPISGHRSVSWYQQTPGQGLQFLFEYFSETQRNKGNFPGRFSGRQFSNSRSEMNVSTLELGDSALYLCASSPRAGTGAQETQYFGPGTRLLVL.

The V call is TRBV11-2, the J call TRBJ2-1; 9 bases align to TRBD2. Looked up from germline, CDR1 is SGHAT and CDR2 is FQNNGV. Trimming at V came to 6 bases and at J to 2 bases, leaving 5 bases not matched to a gene. This CDR3 contains 15 residues. The DNA of the CDR3 is TGTGCCAGCAGATCTAGCGGGATCACCTACAATGAGCAGTTCTTC. The encoded protein is CASRSSGITYNEQFF.

The chain has TRBV29-1 and TRBJ2-7; D is undetermined. Trimming cost V 2 bases and J 0 bases, with 8 bases left between them. Germline V gene sequence: CDR1 SQVTM, CDR2 ANQGSEA. CDR3 size: 13 residues. This CDR3 reads CSVELGNSYEQYF. In DNA form, the CDR3 reads TGCAGCGTTGAATTGGGTAACTCCTACGAGCAGTACTTC.

CDR3 nucleotides: TGTGCCAGCAGGCTCACAGCGGCTGTTTACAATGAGCAGTTCTTC. Its protein product is CASRLTAAVYNEQFF. The V gene is TRBV21-1, the J gene TRBJ2-1; TRBD2, the table's D call, was not compared with the DNA. TRBV21-1 is listed as a pseudogene. CDR3 size: 15 residues.

V and J are TRBV7-3 and TRBJ1-2, with 7 nucleotides matching TRBD1. CDR1 and CDR2 from the germline V gene are SGHTA and FQGTGA. The CDR3 totals 15 residues. Germline trimming cut 5 bases from V and 2 bases from J; bases unmatched to any gene: 8. CDR3 sequence: CASSPKGGQNYGYTF. The CDR3 region has the DNA TGTGCCAGCAGCCCCAAAGGGGGACAGAACTATGGCTACACCTTC.

The chain links TRBV7-7 to TRBJ2-1, with 12 bases aligning to TRBD2. This CDR3 has 16 residues. V lost 4 bases, J lost 5 bases, and 6 bases stayed unmatched. The V gene's germline CDR1 is SSHAT and CDR2 FNYEAQ (reference sequence). CDR3 residues: CASSSGTSGGNNEQFF. The CDR3, as DNA: TGTGCCAGCAGCTCCGGCACTAGCGGGGGGAACAATGAGCAGTTCTTC.

The chain recombines TRBV7-9 with TRBJ1-5, with 7 nucleotides matching TRBD1. The length of the CDR3 is 15 residues. The V gene's germline CDR1 is SEHNR and CDR2 FQNEAQ (reference sequence). Trimming at V came to 4 bases and at J to 6 bases, leaving 9 bases not matched to a gene. The chain's CDR3 is CASSSDQTGSQPQHF. The CDR3 nucleotides are TGTGCCAGCAGCTCGGACCAGACAGGGAGTCAGCCCCAGCATTTT.

This chain uses TRBV18 with TRBJ2-7; 11 nucleotides match TRBD1. The CDR3 has 15 residues. V gave up 3 bases and J gave up 1 base; unmatched junction bases: 2. CDR1 and CDR2 (germline): KGHSH, LQKENI. Here the CDR3 DNA reads TGTGCCAGCTCACCGGGGACAGGGGGTTCCTACGAGCAGTACTTC. Translating gives CASSPGTGGSYEQYF.

CDR3 bases: TGTGCCTGGAGTCCTACAGGGTTTCAGGAGGGCCAGTACTTC. The encoded protein is CAWSPTGFQEGQYF. This rearrangement joins TRBV30 to TRBJ2-5; D is possibly TRBD1 or TRBD2 (6 bases each). Trimming stripped 2 bases from V and 10 bases from J, with 20 bases between. This CDR3 contains 14 residues. In germline, CDR1 is GTSNPN, CDR2 SVGIG (reference sequence).

The chain employs TRBV28 and TRBJ1-5; tentatively, D is TRBD1 (5 bases). This CDR3 has 14 amino acids. The germline V gene encodes CDR1 MDHEN and CDR2 SYDVKM. Deletions cut 6 bases from V and 5 bases from J, with 14 bases between. In DNA, the CDR3 is TGTGCCAGCAGCCCCGGTAGGGGTGATCAGCCCCAGCATTTT. This translates into CASSPGRGDQPQHF.

The gene calls are TRBV6-1 and TRBJ2-6, with a possible D match to TRBD2 (5 bases). CDR1 MNHNS and CDR2 SASEGT come from the germline V gene. Trimming cost V 1 base and J 2 bases, with 6 bases left between them. The CDR3 loop spans 15 amino acids. In DNA form, the CDR3 reads TGTGCCAGCAGTGAAGGGGGAGCTGGGGCCAACGTCCTGACTTTC. Its protein product is CASSEGGAGANVLTF.

The V gene is TRBV14, the J gene TRBJ2-1; the match to TRBD2 covers 10 bases. Germline lookup yields CDR1 SGHDN and CDR2 FVKESK. The CDR3 extends over 15 amino acids. Trimming at V came to 2 bases and at J to 4 bases, leaving 2 bases not matched to a gene. The CDR3 region is CASSQRTSGYNEQFF. The CDR3 coding sequence is TGTGCCAGCAGCCAACGGACTAGCGGATACAATGAGCAGTTCTTC.

This clone was picked up a small number of times. The chain uses TRBV6-1 and TRBJ1-6; 7 bases match TRBD1. Trimming removed 1 base from V and 9 bases from J; junction bases left unmatched: 6. The germline CDR1 and CDR2 sequences are MNHNS and SASEGT. The CDR3 contains 15 residues. The DNA for the CDR3 is TGTGCCAGCAGTGAAGAGGAGGGGGCGGGTTCACCCCTCCACTTT. Its translation is CASSEEEGAGSPLHF.

V is TRBV25-1 and J is TRBJ2-5; D call uncertain. The V gene lost 4 bases and the J gene lost 1 base, with 13 bases spanning the gap. From germline, CDR1 is MGHDK and CDR2 SYGVNS. This CDR3 contains 15 residues. In DNA form, the CDR3 reads TGTGCCAGCAGTGGCCGGCAGCTACCCCAAGAGACCCAGTACTTC. Its protein product is CASSGRQLPQETQYF.

V is TRBV7-2 and J is TRBJ2-3, with D perhaps TRBD1 or TRBD2 (5 bases each). The CDR3 extends over 15 amino acids. Per germline, CDR1 SGHTA and CDR2 FQGNSA. The ends were cut back, 0 bases at V and 6 bases at J, with 13 bases in the middle. The chain's CDR3 is CASSLAAGWGDTQYF. The CDR3 DNA sequence: TGTGCCAGCAGCTTAGCAGCAGGGTGGGGGGATACGCAGTATTTT.

The chain couples TRBV5-1 to TRBJ1-1, with unresolved D. The V end lost 5 bases, the J end lost 4 bases, and 15 bases lay between the germline ends. This CDR3 has 14 residues. From germline, CDR1 is SGHRS and CDR2 YFSETQ. As DNA, the CDR3 is TGCGCCAGCAGAGCTTTAAGATTAGGCACTGAAGCTTTCTTT. Translated: CASRALRLGTEAFF.

The chain links TRBV5-8 to TRBJ1-5; D is unresolved. The CDR3 is 12 amino acids. Between the trimmed V and J ends, which lost 0 bases and 6 bases, there was a span of 4 bases. From germline, CDR1 is SGHTS and CDR2 YDEGEE. CDR3 residues: CASSLGVQPQHF. The DNA for the CDR3 is TGTGCCAGCAGCTTGGGGGTTCAGCCCCAGCATTTT.